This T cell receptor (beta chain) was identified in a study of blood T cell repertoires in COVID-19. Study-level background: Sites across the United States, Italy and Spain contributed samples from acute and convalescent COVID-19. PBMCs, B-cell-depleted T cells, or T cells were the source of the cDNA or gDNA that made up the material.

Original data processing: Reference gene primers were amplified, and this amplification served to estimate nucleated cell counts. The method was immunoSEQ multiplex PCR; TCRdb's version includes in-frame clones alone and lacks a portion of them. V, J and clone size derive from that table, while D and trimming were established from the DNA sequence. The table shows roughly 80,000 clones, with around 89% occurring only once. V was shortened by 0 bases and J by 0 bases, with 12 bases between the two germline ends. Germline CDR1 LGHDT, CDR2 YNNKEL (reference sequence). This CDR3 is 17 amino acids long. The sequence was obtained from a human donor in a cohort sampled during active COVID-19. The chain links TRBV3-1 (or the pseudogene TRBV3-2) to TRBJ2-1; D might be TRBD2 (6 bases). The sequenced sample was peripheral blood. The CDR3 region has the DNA TGTGCCAGCAGCCAAGATGGGGGGTTGAGCTCCTACAATGAGCAGTTCTTC. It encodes CASSQDGGLSSYNEQFF.